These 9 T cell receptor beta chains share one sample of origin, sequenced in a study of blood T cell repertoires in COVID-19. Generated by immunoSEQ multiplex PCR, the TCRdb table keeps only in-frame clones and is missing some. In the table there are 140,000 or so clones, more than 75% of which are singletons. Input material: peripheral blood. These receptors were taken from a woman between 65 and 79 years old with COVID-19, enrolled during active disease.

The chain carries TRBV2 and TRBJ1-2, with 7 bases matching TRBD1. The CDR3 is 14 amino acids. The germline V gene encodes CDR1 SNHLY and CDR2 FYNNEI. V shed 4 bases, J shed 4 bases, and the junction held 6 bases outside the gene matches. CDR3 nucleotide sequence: TGTGCCAGCAGTGCCTCGACAGGGTTCTATGGCTACACCTTC. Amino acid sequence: CASSASTGFYGYTF.

This chain's CDR3 is CASSAGQRSHYGYTF. The CDR3 nucleotides are TGTGCCAGCAGCGCAGGACAGCGATCCCACTATGGCTACACCTTC. The chain carries TRBV9 and TRBJ1-2; weak D call: TRBD1 (6 bases). Germline V gene sequence: CDR1 SGDLS, CDR2 YYNGEE. The CDR3 sequence is 15 residues long. V lost 3 bases, J lost 3 bases, and 15 bases lay in between.

CDR3 in amino acids: CASSSRGNQETQYF. DNA for the CDR3: TGTGCCAGCAGTTCCCGAGGGAACCAAGAGACCCAGTACTTC. V is TRBV6-2 or TRBV6-3 and J is TRBJ2-5, with TRBD2 as a possible D gene (5 bases). The CDR3 length is 14 residues. Germline CDR1 MNHEY, CDR2 SVGEGT. The ends were cut back, 4 bases at V and 0 bases at J, with 9 bases in the middle.

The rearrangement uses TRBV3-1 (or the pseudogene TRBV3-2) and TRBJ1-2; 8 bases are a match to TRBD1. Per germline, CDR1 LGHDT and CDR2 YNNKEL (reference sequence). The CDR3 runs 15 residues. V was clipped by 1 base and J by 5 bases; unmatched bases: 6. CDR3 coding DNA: TGTGCCAGCAGCCAAGCGGCAGGGGGCAAATATGGCTACACCTTC. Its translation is CASSQAAGGKYGYTF.

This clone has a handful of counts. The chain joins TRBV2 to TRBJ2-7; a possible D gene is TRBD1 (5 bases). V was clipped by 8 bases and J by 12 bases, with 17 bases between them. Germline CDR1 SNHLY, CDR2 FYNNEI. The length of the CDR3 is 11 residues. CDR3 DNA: TGTGCCAGCCATCCAGGGATAGGCTGGTACTTC. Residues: CASHPGIGWYF.

The CDR3 here is CASSRELAGDYNEQFF. As DNA, the CDR3 is TGTGCCAGCAGTAGAGAACTAGCGGGGGATTACAATGAGCAGTTCTTC. This chain connects TRBV5-4 to TRBJ2-7; TRBD2 agrees at 11 bases. Judging by the DNA end, TRBJ2-1 fits better; the J call may be wrong. The CDR3 runs to 16 residues. Germline CDR1 and CDR2: SGHNT and YYREEE (reference sequence).

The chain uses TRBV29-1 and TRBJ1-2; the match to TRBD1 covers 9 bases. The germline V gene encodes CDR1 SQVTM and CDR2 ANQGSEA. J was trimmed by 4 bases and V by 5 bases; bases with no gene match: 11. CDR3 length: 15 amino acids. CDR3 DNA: TGCAGCGTTCGGTGGACAGGGGTTGGTGGCTATGGCTACACCTTC. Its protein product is CSVRWTGVGGYGYTF.

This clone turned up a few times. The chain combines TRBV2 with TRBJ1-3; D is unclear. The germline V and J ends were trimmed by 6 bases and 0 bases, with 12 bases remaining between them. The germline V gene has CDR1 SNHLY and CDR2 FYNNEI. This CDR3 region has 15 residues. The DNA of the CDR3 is TGTGCCAGCAGCTCAACAGCAAGCTCTGGAAACACCATATATTTT. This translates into CASSSTASSGNTIYF. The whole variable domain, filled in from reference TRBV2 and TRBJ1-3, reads EPEVTQTPSHQVTQMGQEVILRCVPISNHLYFYWYRQILGQKVEFLVSFYNNEISEKSEIFDDQFSVERPDGSNFTLKIRSTKLEDSAMYFCASSSTASSGNTIYFGEGSWLTVV.

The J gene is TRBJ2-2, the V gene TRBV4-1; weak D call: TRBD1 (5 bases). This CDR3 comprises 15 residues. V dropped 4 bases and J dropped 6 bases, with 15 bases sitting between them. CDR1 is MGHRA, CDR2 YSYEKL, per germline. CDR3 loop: CASSRQPRLPGELFF. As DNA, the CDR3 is TGCGCCAGCAGCCGACAGCCTAGGCTTCCCGGGGAGCTGTTTTTT.